This T cell receptor beta chain was retrieved from a study of blood T cells in healthy people across ages. Regarding the study as a whole: While age rose, TCR beta diversity per million T cells dropped in a roughly linear way. The long-lived group displayed more naive CD4+ cells, plus higher diversity, than the aged donors did.

PCR was performed a second time for about 6 to 11 cycles using a sample-barcoded 5' primer and a J-beta primer mix. TCRdb fed the 5' RACE reads into MiXCR, producing one record per CDR3 protein. The data show about 1.8 million distinct CDR3 sequences, around half seen once. With regard to this clonotype: The antigen is undetermined.

Sequences were obtained from blood. The receptor was isolated from a woman aged 40 to 55 in good health.

In DNA, the CDR3 is TGTGCCACCAGCAGAGAGTCAGGGGGTTTATACGAGCAGTACTTC. This gives the protein CATSRESGGLYEQYF. This chain joins TRBV15 and TRBJ2-5, with 7 bases lining up with TRBD1. The J call is in doubt because the DNA end fits TRBJ2-7 better. Germline V lookup: CDR1 LNHNV, CDR2 YYDKDF (reference sequence). CDR3 size: 15 residues.